The rows below give T cell receptor beta chains drawn from one sample of a study of graft-versus-host responses after intestinal transplantation. No antigens are known for them. The method was immunoSEQ multiplex PCR; TCRdb's version includes in-frame clones alone and lacks a portion of them. This sample has more than 85,000 clones, with just under 95% found just once. Sequenced here: unstimulated CD8+ T cells sorted from spleen or lymph node cells, sampled before intestinal transplant. The origin of the receptors is a human donor who received an intestinal transplant. The CDR3 runs from the conserved cysteine through the conserved F or W. D genes are given only for firm matches. Clone size appears in some rows only: once, few, many, or a class for an expanded clone.

-	TRBV6-1	few	TRBJ1-1	CASSRTYLLRGSFF	TGTGCCAGCAGTAGGACGTACCTACTCCGCGGGAGTTTCTTT
-	TRBV7-9	-	TRBJ2-7	CASSLTHSYEQYF	TGTGCCAGCAGCTTGACTCACTCCTACGAGCAGTACTTC
-	TRBV15	-	TRBJ2-1	CATSRTRGTGSNNEQFF	TGTGCCACCAGCAGAACCCGAGGGACGGGGAGCAACAATGAGCAGTTCTTC
-	TRBV4-1	-	TRBJ2-1	CASSQGAVLGHEQFF	TGCGCCAGCAGCCAGGGAGCGGTCCTAGGTCATGAGCAGTTCTTC
-	TRBV7-7	-	TRBJ2-2	CASSLTPNTGELFF	TGTGCTAGCAGCTTAACTCCGAACACCGGGGAGCTGTTTTTT
-	TRBV2	once	TRBJ1-1	CASSFLQGYTEAFF	TGTGCCAGCAGTTTTCTACAGGGCTACACTGAAGCTTTCTTT
TRBD2	TRBV29-1	-	TRBJ2-4	CSVVTSAAKNIQYF	TGCAGCGTTGTCACTAGCGCAGCCAAAAACATTCAGTACTTC
TRBD2	TRBV6-5	-	TRBJ2-7	CASSYSRLAGLYEQYF	TGTGCCAGCAGTTACTCGCGTCTAGCGGGACTCTACGAGCAGTACTTC
TRBD2	TRBV5-5	-	TRBJ2-3	CASSSRLAGASDTQYF	TGTGCCAGCAGCTCCCGACTAGCGGGAGCATCTGATACGCAGTATTTT
-	TRBV19	few	TRBJ2-7	CASSPGTTYEQYF	TGTGCCAGTAGCCCAGGGACGACGTACGAGCAGTACTTC
-	TRBV2	-	TRBJ1-2	CASGGGYTF	TGTGCCAGCGGAGGAGGCTACACCTTC
TRBD1	TRBV13	-	TRBJ2-1	CASSSPGTGDNEQFF	TGTGCCAGCAGTTCCCCCGGGACAGGGGACAATGAGCAGTTCTTC
-	TRBV9	-	TRBJ2-1	CASSLSGSSSLNEQFF	TGTGCCAGCAGCCTATCCGGGTCCTCGAGTCTCAATGAGCAGTTCTTC
-	TRBV27	-	TRBJ2-3	CASRQGGGTDTQYF	TGTGCCAGCCGGCAGGGAGGAGGCACAGATACGCAGTATTTT
-	TRBV7-3	-	TRBJ1-1	CASSNGQNTEAFF	TGTGCCAGCAGCAATGGACAGAACACTGAAGCTTTCTTT
TRBD1	TRBV27	-	TRBJ1-1	CASRDRGRTEAFF	TGTGCCAGCAGAGACAGGGGGCGGACTGAAGCTTTCTTT
TRBD1	TRBV5-1	-	TRBJ2-7	CASAGTGRNEQYF	TGCGCCAGCGCCGGGACAGGGAGGAACGAGCAGTACTTC
-	TRBV19	-	TRBJ2-7	CASSRDSYEQYF	TGTGCCAGTAGTAGAGACAGTTACGAGCAGTACTTC
TRBD2	TRBV4-1	-	TRBJ2-7	CASSQDRGSGAYEQYF	TGCGCCAGCAGCCAAGATCGGGGTAGCGGGGCCTACGAGCAGTACTTC
-	TRBV2	-	TRBJ2-1	CASSEVLGEQFF	TGTGCCAGCAGTGAAGTTCTGGGTGAGCAGTTCTTC
-	TRBV7-8	-	TRBJ2-7	CASSQGRTGASEQYF	TGTGCCAGCAGCCAAGGCAGGACGGGAGCATCCGAGCAGTACTTC
TRBD2	TRBV19	-	TRBJ2-2	CASSIFASGSAGELFF	TGTGCCAGTAGTATCTTCGCTAGCGGGAGTGCCGGGGAGCTGTTTTTT
-	TRBV11-3	-	TRBJ1-1	CASSSGLGWDTEAFF	TGTGCCAGCAGCTCCGGTCTGGGGTGGGACACTGAAGCTTTCTTT
-	TRBV5-1	-	TRBJ2-2	CASNPRSSGTNTGELFF	TGCGCCAGCAACCCCCGGTCGTCTGGGACGAACACCGGGGAGCTGTTTTTT
TRBD2	TRBV27	-	TRBJ2-7	CASSGPGTSYYEQYF	TGTGCCAGCAGTGGACCCGGGACTAGCTACTACGAGCAGTACTTC
-	TRBV5-6	-	TRBJ2-1	CASSLYLHAEPYNEQFF	TGTGCCAGCAGCTTGTACCTACACGCGGAACCCTACAATGAGCAGTTCTTC
TRBD1	TRBV14	-	TRBJ2-7	CASSLPDRVYEQYF	TGTGCCAGCAGCCTACCGGACAGGGTCTACGAGCAGTACTTC
TRBD2	TRBV11-2	-	TRBJ2-1	CASSLVSGGTRGEQFF	TGTGCCAGCAGCTTAGTGAGCGGCGGGACTAGGGGTGAGCAGTTCTTC
-	TRBV10-3	-	TRBJ2-1	CAISESRASSYNEQFF	TGTGCCATCAGTGAGTCCCGAGCAAGCTCCTACAATGAGCAGTTCTTC
-	TRBV29-1	-	TRBJ1-1	CSGGMGREAFF	TGCAGCGGGGGGATGGGCAGGGAAGCTTTCTTT
TRBD2	TRBV19	-	TRBJ2-2	CASSLLAGVSGELFF	TGTGCCAGTAGTTTGTTAGCGGGAGTGTCCGGGGAGCTGTTTTTT
-	TRBV6-5	-	TRBJ1-3	CASSYADSSGNTIYF	TGTGCCAGCAGTTACGCGGACAGCTCTGGAAACACCATATATTTT
-	TRBV13	once	TRBJ2-3	CASSLIWGSGDTQYF	TGTGCCAGCAGCTTAATTTGGGGGTCAGGAGATACGCAGTATTTT
-	TRBV5-6	-	TRBJ1-3	CASSLVPLTGNTIYF	TGTGCCAGCAGCCTCGTCCCTCTAACTGGAAACACCATATATTTT
TRBD2	TRBV28	-	TRBJ2-5	CASCRIGLAGGQETQYF	TGTGCCAGCTGTCGAATCGGACTAGCGGGAGGACAAGAGACCCAGTACTTC
-	TRBV27	-	TRBJ1-1	CASSLFWDNTEAFF	TGTGCCAGCAGTTTATTTTGGGATAACACTGAAGCTTTCTTT
-	TRBV25-1	-	TRBJ1-4	CASRYMNEKLFF	TGTGCCAGCAGATACATGAATGAAAAACTGTTTTTT
TRBD1	TRBV7-8	-	TRBJ1-3	CASSSPGQGSSGVRNTIYF	TGTGCCAGCAGCTCTCCGGGACAGGGCTCGAGCGGCGTCAGAAACACCATATATTTT
-	TRBV2	-	TRBJ1-2	CASKEITEDGYTF	TGTGCCAGCAAAGAAATAACAGAGGATGGCTACACCTTC
-	TRBV30	-	TRBJ2-3	CAWSLGPASTDTQYF	TGTGCCTGGAGTCTAGGACCAGCCAGCACAGATACGCAGTATTTT
-	TRBV5-3	-	TRBJ2-7	CARSSPFYTGPFSYEQYF	TGTGCCAGAAGCTCCCCATTCTACACAGGCCCCTTTTCCTACGAGCAGTACTTC
TRBD1	TRBV2	once	TRBJ2-7	CASSPGQGLYEQYF	TGTGCCAGCAGTCCGGGACAGGGGCTCTACGAGCAGTACTTC
TRBD2	TRBV4-2	-	TRBJ2-1	CASSQEGLAGGLGEQFF	TGTGCCAGCAGCCAAGAAGGGCTAGCGGGAGGTCTTGGTGAGCAGTTCTTC
-	TRBV20-1	-	TRBJ2-1	CSGDFGNEQFF	TGCAGTGGAGACTTTGGCAATGAGCAGTTCTTC
TRBD1	TRBV5-1	-	TRBJ2-7	CASSGYEMDRVSYEQYF	TGCGCCAGCAGCGGGTACGAAATGGACAGGGTCTCCTACGAGCAGTACTTC